This TCR beta chain was found in a study of CD4+ T cells in melanoma. General study results and limits: Reportedly, melanoma neoantigen-specific CD4+ T cells showed varied differentiation states. A reported correlation linked neoantigen-specific CD4+ T cells to CD8+, macrophage and B cell function.

Of note for this clone: Its antigen is unidentified.

The V segment lost 4 bases and the J segment 2 bases; nucleotides outside the gene matches: 1. Germline V CDR1 and CDR2: SGHRS, YFSETQ. The CDR3 has 14 residues. The method was immunoSEQ multiplex PCR; TCRdb's version includes in-frame clones alone and lacks a portion of them. The table lists 11,000 or so clones, around 66% of them singletons, with about 9.2% in the top ten. Source material: cells from a culture (not recorded whether cultured in vitro). The sequence derives from a human donor with melanoma. The gene calls are TRBV5-1 and TRBJ2-3; 10 nucleotides agree with TRBD1. The CDR3 DNA follows: TGCGCCAGCAGCGGACAGGGGGTCACAGATACGCAGTATTTT. This sequence encodes CASSGQGVTDTQYF.